These 26 T cell receptor beta chains came from one sample sequenced in a study of blood T cell repertoires in COVID-19. Only in-frame clones appear in the TCRdb table, and some are missing; sequencing was by immunoSEQ multiplex PCR. The table records roughly 90,000 clones, around 75% of them present only once. Material for sequencing was peripheral blood. Every receptor here comes from a woman of 80 years or more with active or convalescent COVID-19.

This chain joins TRBV7-2 and TRBJ2-5, with TRBD2 as a possible D gene (6 bases). There are 14 residues in the CDR3. The germline CDR1 and CDR2 sequences are SGHTA and FQGNSA. The V end lost 6 bases, the J end lost 5 bases, and 16 bases lay between the germline ends. CDR3 in amino acids: CASRIGGGGETQYF. The CDR3 DNA reads TGTGCCAGCAGGATTGGTGGTGGGGGGGAGACCCAGTACTTC.

The chain has TRBV6-5 and TRBJ2-1; D is ambiguous. Germline-derived CDR1 and CDR2 are MNHEY and SVGAGI. The CDR3 totals 12 residues. V lost 4 bases to trimming and J lost 7 bases, with 8 bases between them. CDR3 in amino acids: CASSWSPNEQFF. CDR3 bases: TGTGCCAGCAGTTGGAGTCCAAATGAGCAGTTCTTC.

The chain joins TRBV5-1 to TRBJ1-2; possible D gene TRBD1, 6 bases. Per the germline V gene, CDR1 is SGHRS and CDR2 is YFSETQ. V was cut by 5 bases and J by 1 base, with 15 bases left in between. The CDR3 has 15 amino acids. CDR3 region: CASSFGQTFNYGYTF. CDR3 sequence (DNA): TGCGCCAGCAGTTTCGGACAGACCTTTAACTATGGCTACACCTTC.

This chain joins TRBV3-1 (or the pseudogene TRBV3-2) and TRBJ1-5; D gene ambiguous. V was clipped by 2 bases and J by 0 bases, with 5 bases between them. This CDR3 region has 14 residues. CDR1 LGHDT and CDR2 YNNKEL come from the germline V gene (reference sequence). For the CDR3, the DNA is TGTGCCAGCAGCCAACTCTATAGCAATCAGCCCCAGCATTTT. Its protein is CASSQLYSNQPQHF.

This clone was recorded once. The chain has TRBV11-2 and TRBJ2-3; 7 bases align to TRBD2. Germline CDR1 SGHAT, CDR2 FQNNGV. The V segment lost 4 bases and the J segment 1 base; nucleotides outside the gene matches: 14. The CDR3 is 18 residues long. Here the CDR3 reads CASSSPPGISGRTDTQYF. The DNA for the CDR3 is TGTGCCAGCAGCTCACCCCCGGGGATTAGCGGGCGCACAGATACGCAGTATTTT.

J is TRBJ2-5 and V is TRBV9; D might be TRBD1 (6 bases). The CDR3 sequence is 14 residues long. The ends were cut back, 0 bases at V and 5 bases at J, with 11 bases in the middle. In germline, CDR1 is SGDLS, CDR2 YYNGEE. In DNA, the CDR3 is TGTGCCAGCAGCGTAGGAGTCCAGGGGGAGACCCAGTACTTC. Its protein is CASSVGVQGETQYF.

This sequence joins TRBV4-1 and TRBJ2-5; a possible D gene is TRBD1 (6 bases). The CDR3 runs 15 residues. V was pared by 1 base and J by 2 bases, with 11 bases between. Germline CDR1 is MGHRA and CDR2 is YSYEKL. The CDR3 reads CASSQGVDRQETQYF. The CDR3 DNA follows: TGCGCCAGCAGCCAAGGAGTGGACAGACAAGAGACCCAGTACTTC.

The chain links TRBV11-2 to TRBJ2-5, with D unclear. The length of the CDR3 is 13 residues. The germline V and J ends were trimmed by 4 bases and 5 bases, with 11 bases remaining between them. The germline CDR1 and CDR2 sequences are SGHAT and FQNNGV. CDR3 nucleotides: TGTGCCAGCAGCTCCCTGATCCGGGAGACCCAGTACTTC. Protein: CASSSLIRETQYF.

The V gene is TRBV30, the J gene TRBJ1-3; D uncertain. V lost 2 bases and J 4 bases, leaving 9 bases between the germline ends. CDR1 is GTSNPN and CDR2 is SVGIG in the germline V gene (reference sequence). This CDR3 comprises 13 residues. The CDR3 spells CAWSPGGGNTIYF. The DNA of the CDR3 is TGTGCCTGGAGTCCGGGTGGGGGAAACACCATATATTTT.

The rearrangement links TRBV4-1 to TRBJ2-1, with 8 bases aligning to TRBD2. Looked up from germline, CDR1 is MGHRA and CDR2 is YSYEKL. V trimming: 1 base; J trimming: 8 bases; junction bases outside the gene matches: 7. This CDR3 is 15 amino acids long. The CDR3 loop reads CASSQGRGGQDEQFF. The DNA of the CDR3 is TGCGCCAGCAGCCAAGGACGGGGGGGCCAGGATGAGCAGTTCTTC.

The rearrangement uses TRBV28 and TRBJ1-3; D remains unclear. This CDR3 has 12 amino acids. CDR1 is MDHEN and CDR2 is SYDVKM in the germline V gene. Deletions cut 5 bases from V and 8 bases from J, with 10 bases between. CDR3 protein: CASSPPLDTIYF. The DNA for the CDR3 is TGTGCCAGCAGTCCCCCCCTCGACACCATATATTTT.

The chain recombines TRBV12-2 with TRBJ2-3; the table's TRBD1 call for D was not verified on the DNA. TRBV12-2 is deemed a pseudogene. This CDR3 contains 15 residues. CDR3 protein: CASRLGTPSTDTQYF. The CDR3, as DNA: TGTGCAAGTCGCTTAGGGACACCTAGCACAGATACGCAGTATTTT.

Notes on this clone: Other DNA sequences in this specimen translate into the identical CDR3. V gene TRBV11-2 combines with J gene TRBJ2-5, with D uncertain. The germline V gene has CDR1 SGHAT and CDR2 FQNNGV. V was shortened by 2 bases and J by 7 bases, with 5 bases between the two germline ends. The CDR3 consists of 11 residues. CDR3 in DNA: TGTGCCAGCAGCTTACGAGGGACCCAGTACTTC. Amino acids: CASSLRGTQYF. Full variable domain (missing parts from reference TRBV11-2 and TRBJ2-5): EAGVAQSPRYKIIEKRQSVAFWCNPISGHATLYWYQQILGQGPKLLIQFQNNGVVDDSQLPKDRFSAERLKGVDSTLKIQPAKLEDSAVYLCASSLRGTQYFGPGTRLLVL.

The chain combines TRBV14 with TRBJ2-7, with D perhaps TRBD1 (6 bases). The V end lost 6 bases, the J end lost 5 bases, and 14 bases lay between the germline ends. Germline lookup yields CDR1 SGHDN and CDR2 FVKESK. This CDR3 comprises 13 residues. The CDR3 DNA is TGTGCCAGCAGGCCAACAGGGTCCCACGAGCAGTACTTC. Its translation is CASRPTGSHEQYF.

This sequence joins TRBV30 and TRBJ1-1; D gene uncertain. V was clipped by 2 bases and J by 2 bases, with 6 bases between them. This CDR3 contains 12 residues. Germline V gene sequence: CDR1 GTSNPN, CDR2 SVGIG (reference sequence). The CDR3 nucleotides read TGTGCCTGGAGTTTTTCTAACACTGAAGCTTTCTTT. Protein product: CAWSFSNTEAFF.

This chain links TRBV7-2 with TRBJ1-2, with D maybe TRBD1 (6 bases). The CDR3 totals 15 residues. Looked up from germline, CDR1 is SGHTA and CDR2 is FQGNSA. Between the trimmed V and J ends, which lost 5 bases and 4 bases, there was a span of 17 bases. CDR3 protein: CASSPGPGTLYGYTF. The DNA of the CDR3 is TGTGCCAGCAGCCCAGGGCCAGGGACACTCTATGGCTACACCTTC.

There are a few counts of this clone. V usage is TRBV9 and J usage is TRBJ1-1; TRBD1 matches 8 bases. Trimming removed 4 bases from V and 1 base from J; junction bases left unmatched: 6. The CDR3 contains 15 residues. Germline CDR1 SGDLS, CDR2 YYNGEE. The CDR3 DNA follows: TGTGCCAGCAGCCAGGGGACAGGTTGGAACACTGAAGCTTTCTTT. Its protein product is CASSQGTGWNTEAFF.

This clone showed up just once. This rearrangement joins TRBV15 to TRBJ1-6, with D tentatively TRBD1 (6 bases). This CDR3 contains 13 residues. V lost 4 bases and J 9 bases, leaving 10 bases between the germline ends. Germline-derived CDR1 and CDR2 are LNHNV and YYDKDF (reference sequence). The CDR3 region has the DNA TGTGCCACCAGCACCCAACAGGGTTCACCCCTCCACTTT. Encoded protein: CATSTQQGSPLHF.

The rearrangement uses TRBV12-3 or TRBV12-4 and TRBJ2-5, with D possibly matching TRBD1 (6 bases). CDR3 length: 12 residues. Deletions cut 4 bases from V and 5 bases from J, with 8 bases between. CDR3 sequence (DNA): TGTGCCAGCAGTTCCAGGGGCGAGACCCAGTACTTC. Its protein is CASSSRGETQYF.

A few counts support this clone. V is TRBV18 and J is TRBJ1-3; D gene uncertain. The V end was cut by 3 bases, the J end by 4 bases, with 13 bases between. The CDR3 totals 15 residues. Per germline, CDR1 KGHSH and CDR2 LQKENI. The CDR3 protein is CASSPKGGKGNTIYF. The CDR3 region has the DNA TGTGCCAGCTCACCGAAAGGCGGAAAAGGAAACACCATATATTTT. Looking up the rest from reference TRBV18 and TRBJ1-3 gives the full variable domain: NAGVMQNPRHLVRRRGQEARLRCSPMKGHSHVYWYRQLPEEGLKFMVYLQKENIIDESGMPKERFSAEFPKEGPSILRIQQVVRGDSAAYFCASSPKGGKGNTIYFGEGSWLTVV.

V usage is TRBV15 and J usage is TRBJ1-1, with 8 nucleotides matching TRBD1. CDR1 and CDR2 from the germline V gene are LNHNV and YYDKDF (reference sequence). Trimming removed 1 base from V and 1 base from J; junction bases left unmatched: 2. This CDR3 region has 15 residues. CDR3 sequence: CATSRGTGRNTEAFF. CDR3 nucleotides: TGTGCCACCAGCAGAGGGACAGGGAGGAACACTGAAGCTTTCTTT.

V gene TRBV11-1 combines with J gene TRBJ2-1; tentative D call: TRBD2 (6 bases). Trimming pared 5 bases from V and 5 bases from J, leaving 13 bases between. CDR3 length equals 14 residues. From germline, CDR1 is SGHAT and CDR2 FQDESV (reference sequence). The CDR3 region has the DNA TGTGCCAGCAGCATAGGGACTCAGGACAATGAGCAGTTCTTC. This gives the protein CASSIGTQDNEQFF.

The V call is TRBV6-6, the J call TRBJ1-1; 8 nucleotides line up with TRBD1. There are 13 residues in the CDR3. Germline V gene data show CDR1 as MNHNY and CDR2 as SVGAGI (reference sequence). Unmatched junction bases numbered 5, after V lost 7 bases and J lost 4 bases. The CDR3 bases are TGTGCCAGCATCGCAACAGGGGGCACTGAAGCTTTCTTT. Its protein is CASIATGGTEAFF.

The chain joins TRBV29-1 to TRBJ2-7; 9 bases agree with TRBD1. Germline V gives CDR1 SQVTM, CDR2 ANQGSEA. CDR3 length: 13 amino acids. V was clipped by 6 bases and J by 2 bases; unmatched bases: 5. CDR3 DNA sequence: TGCAGCGTCGGGGGACAGGGTACCTACGAGCAGTACTTC. Translating gives CSVGGQGTYEQYF.

The chain carries TRBV6-5 and TRBJ1-1, with a weak D call TRBD1 (5 bases). V lost 8 bases, J lost 4 bases, and 17 bases lay in between. CDR3 length: 14 residues. From germline, CDR1 is MNHEY and CDR2 SVGAGI. This CDR3 reads CASHKEGRGTEAFF. The CDR3 DNA reads as TGTGCCAGCCATAAGGAGGGGAGGGGCACTGAAGCTTTCTTT.

For the CDR3, the DNA is TGTGCCACCAGCAGAGGGGCGGGGCGCGATGGAGAGACCCAGTACTTC. It translates to CATSRGAGRDGETQYF. The chain recombines TRBV15 with TRBJ2-5, with D possibly TRBD2 on 6 matching bases. The germline gives CDR1 LNHNV, CDR2 YYDKDF (reference sequence). CDR3 length: 16 amino acids. V lost 1 base to trimming and J lost 4 bases, with 16 bases between them.